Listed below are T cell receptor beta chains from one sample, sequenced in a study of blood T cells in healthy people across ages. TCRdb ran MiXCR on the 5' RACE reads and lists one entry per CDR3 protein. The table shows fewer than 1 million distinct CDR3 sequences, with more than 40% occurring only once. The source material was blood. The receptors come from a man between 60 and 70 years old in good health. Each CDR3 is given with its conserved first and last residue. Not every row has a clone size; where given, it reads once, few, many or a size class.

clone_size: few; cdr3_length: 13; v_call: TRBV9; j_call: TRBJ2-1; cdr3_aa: CASSVVGVGEQFF
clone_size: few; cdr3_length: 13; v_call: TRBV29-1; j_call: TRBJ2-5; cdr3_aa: CSTRLGAGETQYF
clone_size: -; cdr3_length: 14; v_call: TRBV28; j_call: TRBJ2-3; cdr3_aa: CASSPTDSTDTQYF
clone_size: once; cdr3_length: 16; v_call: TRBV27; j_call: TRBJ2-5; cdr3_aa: CASSPNGGGLNNEQYF
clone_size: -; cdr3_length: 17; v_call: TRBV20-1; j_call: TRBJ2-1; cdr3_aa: CSARDISKGTSRNEQFF
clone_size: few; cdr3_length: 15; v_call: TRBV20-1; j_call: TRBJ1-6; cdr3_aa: CSAREGEVDNSPLHF
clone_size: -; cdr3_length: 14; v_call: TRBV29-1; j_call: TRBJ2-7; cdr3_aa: CSVERHGSRFEQYF
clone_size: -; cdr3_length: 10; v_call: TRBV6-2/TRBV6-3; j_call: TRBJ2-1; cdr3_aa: CATGVNEQFF
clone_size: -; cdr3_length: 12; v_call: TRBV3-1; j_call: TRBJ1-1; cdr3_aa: CASSQTGVEAFF
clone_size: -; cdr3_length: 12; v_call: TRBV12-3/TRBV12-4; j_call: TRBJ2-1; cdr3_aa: CASRRGEGEQFF
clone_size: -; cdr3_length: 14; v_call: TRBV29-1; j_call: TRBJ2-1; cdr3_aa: CSARSGGVFNQQFF
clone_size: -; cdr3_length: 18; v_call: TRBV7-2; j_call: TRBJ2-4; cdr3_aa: CASSSDRNRGVRKNIQYF
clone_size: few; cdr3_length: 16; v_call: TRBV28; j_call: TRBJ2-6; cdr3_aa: CASSFDRGTGANVLTF
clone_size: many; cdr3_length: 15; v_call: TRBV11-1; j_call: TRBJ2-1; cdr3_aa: CASSRSPRGDNEQFF
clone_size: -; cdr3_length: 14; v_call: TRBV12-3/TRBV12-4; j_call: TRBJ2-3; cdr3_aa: CASSSGLASHTQYF
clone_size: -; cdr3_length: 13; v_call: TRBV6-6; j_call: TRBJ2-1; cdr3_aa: CASSYSSRGEQFF
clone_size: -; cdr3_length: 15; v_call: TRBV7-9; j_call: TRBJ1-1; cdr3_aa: CASSLATGANTEAFF
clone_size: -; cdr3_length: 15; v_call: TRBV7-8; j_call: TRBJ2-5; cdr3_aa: CASSSTVGGYNEQYF
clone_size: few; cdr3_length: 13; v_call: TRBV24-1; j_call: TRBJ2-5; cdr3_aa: CATGGTAKETQYF
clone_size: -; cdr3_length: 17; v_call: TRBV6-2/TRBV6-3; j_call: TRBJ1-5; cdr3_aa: CASSYSLAATNQVKLHF
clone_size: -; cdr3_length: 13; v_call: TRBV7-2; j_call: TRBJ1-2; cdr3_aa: CASSVTHNYGYTF
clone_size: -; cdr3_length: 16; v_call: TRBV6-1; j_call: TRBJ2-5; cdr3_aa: CASTKTTGLVKETQYF
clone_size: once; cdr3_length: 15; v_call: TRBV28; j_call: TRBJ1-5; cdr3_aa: CASTGTGNIYQPQHF
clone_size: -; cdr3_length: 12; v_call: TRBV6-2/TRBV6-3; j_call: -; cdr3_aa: CSSKQGRYEQYF
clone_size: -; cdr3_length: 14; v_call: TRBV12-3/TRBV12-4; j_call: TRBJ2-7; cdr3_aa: CASRAREVAHEQYF
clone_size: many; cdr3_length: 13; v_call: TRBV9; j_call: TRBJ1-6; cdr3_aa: CASSVTGNSPLHF
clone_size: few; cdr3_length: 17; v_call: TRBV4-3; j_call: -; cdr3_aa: CASSQVTSGGIYNEQYF
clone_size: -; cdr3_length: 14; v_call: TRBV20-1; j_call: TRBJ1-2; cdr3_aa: CSAKWETGNYGYTF
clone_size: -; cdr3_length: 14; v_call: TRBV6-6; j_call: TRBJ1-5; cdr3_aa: CASSYRGGSQPQHF
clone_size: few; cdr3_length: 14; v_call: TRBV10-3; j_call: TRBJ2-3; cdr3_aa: CAISASLNTDTQYF
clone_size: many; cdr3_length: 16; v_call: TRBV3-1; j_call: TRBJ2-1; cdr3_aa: CASSQGQGRPYNEQFF
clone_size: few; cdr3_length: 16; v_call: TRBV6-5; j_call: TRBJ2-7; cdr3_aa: CASSYSLGTGKNEQYF
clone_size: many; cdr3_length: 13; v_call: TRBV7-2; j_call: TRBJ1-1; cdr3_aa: CASSPRTNTEAFF
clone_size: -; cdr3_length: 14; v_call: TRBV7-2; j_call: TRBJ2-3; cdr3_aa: CASSAQGAADTQYF
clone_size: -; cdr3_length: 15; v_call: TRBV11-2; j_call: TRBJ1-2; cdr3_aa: CASSLGPGEIYGYTF
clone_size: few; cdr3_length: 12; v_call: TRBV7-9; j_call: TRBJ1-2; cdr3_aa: CASRPGQGGYTF
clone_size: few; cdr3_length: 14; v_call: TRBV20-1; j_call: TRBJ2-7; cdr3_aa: CSAKRSGRLYEQYF
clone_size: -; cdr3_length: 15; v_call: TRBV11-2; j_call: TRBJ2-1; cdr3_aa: CASSLETGSYNEQFF
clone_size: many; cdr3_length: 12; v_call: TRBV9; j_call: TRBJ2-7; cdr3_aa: CASAGSGYEQYF
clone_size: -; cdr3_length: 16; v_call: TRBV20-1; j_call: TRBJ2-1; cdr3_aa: CSARERDRGAYNEQFF
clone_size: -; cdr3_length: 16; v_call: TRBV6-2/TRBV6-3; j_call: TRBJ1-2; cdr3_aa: CASSRPSIGPDYGYTF
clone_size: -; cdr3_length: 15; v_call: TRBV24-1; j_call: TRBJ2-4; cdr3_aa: CATSGSTGDKNIQYF
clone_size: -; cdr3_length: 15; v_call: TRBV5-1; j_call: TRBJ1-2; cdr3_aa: CASSLDGSTSYGYTF
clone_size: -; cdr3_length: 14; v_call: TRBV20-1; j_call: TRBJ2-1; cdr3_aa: CSAIPGLGYNEQFF
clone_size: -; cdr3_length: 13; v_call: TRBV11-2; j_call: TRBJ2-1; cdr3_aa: CASSLVAWNEQFF
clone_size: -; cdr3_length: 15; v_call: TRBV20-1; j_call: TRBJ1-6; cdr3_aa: CSAQLQQGNNSPLHF
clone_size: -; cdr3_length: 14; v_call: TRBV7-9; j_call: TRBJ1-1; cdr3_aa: CASSKTGGDTEAFF
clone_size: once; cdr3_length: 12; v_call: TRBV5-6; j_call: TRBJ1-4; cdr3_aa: CASSQGEEKLFF
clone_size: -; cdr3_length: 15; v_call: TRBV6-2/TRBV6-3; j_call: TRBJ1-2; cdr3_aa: CASSWTGARNYGYTF
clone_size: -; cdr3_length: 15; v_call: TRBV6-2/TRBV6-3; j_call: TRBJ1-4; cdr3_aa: CASRRAGGGYEKLFF
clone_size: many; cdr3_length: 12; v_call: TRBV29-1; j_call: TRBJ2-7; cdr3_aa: CSVEDKAYEQYF